This T cell receptor beta chain was obtained from a study of breast tumors, draining lymph nodes, adjacent tissues. Study findings and constraints: Tumor TCR diversity was below lymph nodes but above nontumor tissue. Tumor and nontumor repertoires were significantly more similar in luminal-like than in basal-like breast cancer. Data only fit, rather than demonstrated, lymph node origin of most tumor T cells.

Axillary draining lymph nodes of breast cancer patients supplied the node samples. This clonotype has ten or more counts. Its antigen is undetermined. MiXCR was run by TCRdb on the multiplex PCR reads, yielding one entry per CDR3 protein. The table shows about 270,000 distinct CDR3 sequences, with about 33% occurring only once. The CDR3 runs 12 residues. Between the trimmed V and J ends, which lost 4 bases and 6 bases, there was a span of 12 bases. The germline V gene has CDR1 DFQATT and CDR2 SNEGSKA (reference sequence). This receptor was obtained from a female donor with breast cancer. Some clones in this sample may be carry-over from other donors' samples. The sequenced material came from axillary lymph node tissue. This rearrangement joins TRBV20-1 to TRBJ1-1, with D unresolved. The CDR3 DNA is TGCAGTGCTATAGGAGTCACCGCTGAAGCTTTCTTT. This sequence encodes CSAIGVTAEAFF.